The table lists the clone carrying this T cell receptor (beta chain) with a few counts. Its antigen is unknown. Unique molecular identifiers were used to barcode this TCRbeta library. TCRdb ran MiXCR on the PCR reads and lists one entry per CDR3 protein. The sample carries about 420,000 distinct CDR3 sequences, 15% to 20% recorded once. This sample stems from a study of T-cell reconstitution after alpha-beta-depleted transplantation in children. Germline V gives CDR1 MGHRA, CDR2 YSYEKL. Trimming stripped 3 bases from V and 0 bases from J, with 16 bases between. The CDR3 covers 17 residues. Findings and limits, study-wide: At around two months after transplant, the alpha-beta T cells were reportedly derived from several hundred expanded clones that came from non-depleted graft cells.

This receptor was taken from a boy under two years old who had a stem cell transplant for Wiskott-Aldrich syndrome, so the T cells may come from the graft donor. The sequencing used PBMCs, mostly from graft donor cells, collected 360 days after TCRalphabeta/CD19-depleted stem cell transplant. The J gene is TRBJ2-3, the V gene TRBV4-1; D is possibly TRBD1 or TRBD2 (6 bases each). The CDR3 here is CASSQSIGGSSTDTQYF. CDR3 nucleotide sequence: TGCGCCAGCAGCCAGTCGATAGGGGGGTCTAGCACAGATACGCAGTATTTT.